The clone carrying this T cell receptor (beta chain) was found once. Its matching antigen is unknown. This CDR3 has 15 amino acids. V was clipped by 4 bases and J by 3 bases; unmatched bases: 6. Germline CDR1 GTSNPN, CDR2 SVGIG (reference sequence). This sample is part of a study of metastatic and nonmetastatic thyroid tumors. Overall study: Peripheral blood and tumor or nodule samples from malignant and benign thyroid patients were compared. The study, taken as a whole, reports: Significantly higher TCR beta diversity was reportedly seen in malignant thyroid tumors than benign nodules, in blood and tumor.

No patient received treatment before thyroid surgery. Authors' analysis steps: Building a distant-metastasis classifier for papillary thyroid cancer drew on CDR3 differences across clinicopathological groups. TCRdb used MiXCR to call clones anew from the PCR reads. TCRdb's processing, not the authors' own work, is the source of the V and J calls. The sample holds 5,500 to 7,000 clones, roughly 31% seen once. V is TRBV30 and J is TRBJ2-2; 9 nucleotides agree with TRBD1. This sequence was found in a female donor with papillary thyroid cancer or a benign thyroid nodule (not recorded which). Some clones in this sample may be carry-over from other donors' samples. The specimen was adjacent normal tissue. CDR3 DNA: TGTGCCTGGATGCCCCGGGACAGGGACACCGGGGAGCTGTTTTTT. Amino acid sequence: CAWMPRDRDTGELFF.